Listed here are 32 T cell receptor beta chains from one sample, sequenced in a study of prognosis after radiotherapy for stage I lung cancer. By two-round multiplex PCR, the TCR beta CDR3 was amplified from genomic DNA. Individual primers that were specific to each TRBV and TRBJ gene served in first-round PCR. Each CDR3 protein gets one entry after TCRdb re-called the multiplex PCR reads with MiXCR. This table holds about 16,000 distinct CDR3 sequences, around 41% found once. This sample comprised PBMCs, obtained before or after stereotactic body radiation therapy (not recorded which). The receptors come from a donor over 45 with non-small cell lung cancer.

Only a few counts were recorded for this clonotype. The V call is TRBV11-2, the J call TRBJ1-1; maybe TRBD1 (5 bases). V lost 2 bases and J 1 base, leaving 14 bases between the germline ends. CDR1 and CDR2 from the germline V gene are SGHAT and FQNNGV. This CDR3 spans 16 amino acids. The DNA for the CDR3 is TGTGCCAGCAGCTTACAGGGAGGGTTGGGGAACACTGAAGCTTTCTTT. Amino acid sequence: CASSLQGGLGNTEAFF. Variable domain in full (rest from reference TRBV11-2 and TRBJ1-1): EAGVAQSPRYKIIEKRQSVAFWCNPISGHATLYWYQQILGQGPKLLIQFQNNGVVDDSQLPKDRFSAERLKGVDSTLKIQPAKLEDSAVYLCASSLQGGLGNTEAFFGQGTRLTVV.

The V and J genes are TRBV6-1 and TRBJ2-3; D assignment may be TRBD1 or TRBD2 (5 bases each). Trimming took 4 bases from V and 2 from J, leaving 13 bases between them. CDR1 is MNHNS and CDR2 is SASEGT in the germline V gene. The CDR3 is made up of 15 amino acids. CDR3 sequence reads: CASSARRGVTDTQYF. The DNA for the CDR3 is TGTGCCAGCAGTGCCCGGCGAGGGGTCACAGATACGCAGTATTTT.

This clonotype is medium-sized by share. This chain links TRBV5-1 with TRBJ2-2; D gene unclear. The CDR3 is made up of 13 amino acids. Per germline, CDR1 SGHRS and CDR2 YFSETQ. V shed 0 bases and J shed 5 bases, with 5 bases lying between them. The CDR3 is CASSLEATGELFF. CDR3 in DNA: TGCGCCAGCAGCTTGGAGGCAACCGGGGAGCTGTTTTTT.

This chain links TRBV4-1 with TRBJ2-1; maybe TRBD1 (6 bases). The germline V gene encodes CDR1 MGHRA and CDR2 YSYEKL. CDR3 length: 12 residues. The V and J ends lost 5 bases and 8 bases respectively, with 10 bases between them. The CDR3 region has the DNA TGCGCCAGCAGCAACAGGGTTCATGAGCAGTTCTTC. Amino acid sequence: CASSNRVHEQFF.

Relative to its sample, this clonotype is medium-sized. V and J are TRBV5-1 and TRBJ2-5; D possibly uses TRBD1 or TRBD2 (6 bases each). V was shortened by 4 bases and J by 5 bases, with 18 bases between the two germline ends. CDR3 length: 15 amino acids. Germline CDR1 reads SGHRS; CDR2 reads YFSETQ. CDR3 amino acids: CASSVAPGAKETQYF. The CDR3 coding sequence is TGCGCCAGCAGCGTCGCCCCGGGGGCGAAGGAGACCCAGTACTTC.

This clonotype has more than one count but fewer than ten. This CDR3 is CASSRLSGGLGANVLTF. The CDR3 DNA reads as TGTGCCAGCAGCCGACTATCGGGGGGGCTTGGTGCCAACGTCCTGACTTTC. This chain uses TRBV28 with TRBJ2-6; 8 bases agree with TRBD2. V was pared by 6 bases and J by 7 bases, with 14 bases of the junction left unmatched. Per the germline V gene, CDR1 is MDHEN and CDR2 is SYDVKM. CDR3 length equals 17 residues.

In this sample, this clonotype turned up a few times. A much more abundant neighbour one base away suggests this may be a read error. Because the CDR3 is missing its conserved closing phenylalanine or tryptophan, this is likely a read error. This chain connects TRBV5-1 to TRBJ2-5, with 10 bases aligning to TRBD1. CDR1 is SGHRS, CDR2 YFSETQ, per germline. This CDR3 has 15 residues. Trimming removed 4 bases from V and 3 bases from J; junction bases left unmatched: 6. The CDR3 sequence is CASSVAGTGEETQYL. In nucleotides, the CDR3 is TGCGCCAGCAGCGTAGCCGGGACAGGGGAAGAGACCCAGTACCTC.

This clonotype was found once. The rearrangement links TRBV6-2 or TRBV6-3 to TRBJ2-3, with 11 bases fitting TRBD1. Per germline, CDR1 MNHEY and CDR2 SVGEGT. The CDR3 has 18 amino acids. With V trimmed by 6 bases and J by 4 bases, 15 bases remained unmatched. Here the CDR3 reads CASSGRDRGMRDPDTQYF. The CDR3 coding sequence is TGTGCCAGCAGCGGAAGGGACAGGGGGATGAGAGACCCAGATACGCAGTATTTT.

At least ten counts were recorded for this clonotype. V usage is TRBV18 and J usage is TRBJ1-3, with D possibly being TRBD1 (6 bases). This CDR3 contains 14 residues. Germline V gene data show CDR1 as KGHSH and CDR2 as LQKENI. Between the trimmed V and J ends, which lost 10 bases and 0 bases, there was a span of 13 bases. CDR3 loop: CATMDSRSGNTIYF. CDR3 in DNA: TGTGCCACCATGGACAGCCGCTCTGGAAACACCATATATTTT.

The table lists this clonotype with a count of one. A much larger clone lies a single base off, so this may be a read error. CDR3 sequence reads: CIVEQGGKLFF. The CDR3 DNA is TGCATCGTCGAGCAGGGTGGGAAACTGTTTTTT. The J gene is TRBJ1-4, the V gene TRBV29-1; tentative D call: TRBD1 (5 bases). The CDR3 length is 11 residues. The germline V gene has CDR1 SQVTM and CDR2 ANQGSEA. The full variable domain, in which reference TRBV29-1 and TRBJ1-4 provide the parts outside the CDR3, is SAVISQKPSRDICQRGTSLTIQCQVDSQVTMMFWYRQQPGQSLTLIATANQGSEATYESGFVIDKFPISRPNLTFSTLTVSNMSPEDSSIYLCIVEQGGKLFFGSGTQLSVL.

This clonotype was observed many times. This chain connects TRBV7-9 to TRBJ2-3; 8 bases line up with TRBD2. The CDR3 length is 14 residues. Germline CDR1 reads SEHNR; CDR2 reads FQNEAQ (reference sequence). For the CDR3, the DNA is TGTGCAGCGGGGGCAGCACAATTCACAGATACGCAGTATTTT. Protein: CAAGAAQFTDTQYF.

In its sample, this clonotype was seen a few times. A far larger clone is one base from this, pointing to a likely read error. The rearrangement links TRBV6-8 to TRBJ2-5, with no clear D. Germline V lookup: CDR1 MNHGY, CDR2 SAAAGT. V was trimmed by 2 bases and J by 3 bases, leaving 7 bases between them. This CDR3 contains 13 residues. The CDR3 nucleotides are TGTGCCAGCAGTTACGGAGAGAAAGAGACCCAGTACTTC. It codes for CASSYGEKETQYF.

The chain uses TRBV6-2 or TRBV6-3 and TRBJ2-7; 8 nucleotides match TRBD2. This CDR3 has 15 residues. From germline, CDR1 is MNHEY and CDR2 SVGEGT. V was pared by 6 bases and J by 4 bases, with 11 bases of the junction left unmatched. The CDR3: CASRRHYREGYEQYF. The CDR3 DNA follows: TGTGCCAGCAGGCGCCACTATCGGGAGGGGTACGAGCAGTACTTC.

At least ten counts were recorded for this clonotype. The genes are TRBV12-3 or TRBV12-4 and TRBJ2-3; 7 positions agree with TRBD1. The ends lost 7 bases at V and 5 bases at J; junction bases unmatched: 9. This CDR3 contains 14 residues. CDR3 DNA: TGTGCCAGCATCGGCAGGGGGTTAATAGATACGCAGTATTTT. This codes for CASIGRGLIDTQYF.

Turning to this clonotype: A clone one base away is much larger, so this may be a read error. V gene TRBV6-1 combines with J gene TRBJ2-3; 8 bases map to TRBD2. V was clipped by 6 bases and J by 2 bases; unmatched bases: 10. This CDR3 spans 16 amino acids. CDR1 is MNHNS, CDR2 SASEGT, per germline. The chain's CDR3 is CASRTTASGSTDTQYF. DNA for the CDR3: TGTGCCAGCAGAACTACGGCTAGCGGGTCCACAGATACGCAGTATTTT.

This clonotype was detected ten times or more. The chain combines TRBV19 with TRBJ2-6; D is uncertain. CDR3 length: 15 amino acids. In germline, CDR1 is LNHDA, CDR2 SQIVND (reference sequence). Trimming stripped 0 bases from V and 1 base from J, with 4 bases between. CDR3 loop: CASSIEASGANVLTF. The CDR3 nucleotides read TGTGCCAGTAGTATAGAGGCATCTGGGGCCAACGTCCTGACTTTC.

The rearrangement links TRBV28 to TRBJ2-2; 8 bases map to TRBD2. The V and J ends lost 7 bases and 5 bases, in that order; junction bases with no gene match: 9. The CDR3 sequence is 15 residues long. Germline CDR1 MDHEN, CDR2 SYDVKM. The CDR3 region has the DNA TGTGCCAGCACCCCAGCGGGAGTACAGACCGGGGAGCTGTTTTTT. Protein sequence: CASTPAGVQTGELFF.

V gene TRBV2 combines with J gene TRBJ2-3; 10 positions agree with TRBD2. The germline V gene has CDR1 SNHLY and CDR2 FYNNEI. Trimming cost V 9 bases and J 4 bases; bases outside gene matches: 13. The CDR3 length is 16 residues. CDR3 in amino acids: CASNSGSGGAPDTQYF. CDR3 nucleotides: TGTGCCAGTAACTCGGGGAGCGGGGGGGCCCCAGATACGCAGTATTTT. The full variable domain, completed using reference TRBV2 and TRBJ2-3, is EPEVTQTPSHQVTQMGQEVILRCVPISNHLYFYWYRQILGQKVEFLVSFYNNEISEKSEIFDDQFSVERPDGSNFTLKIRSTKLEDSAMYFCASNSGSGGAPDTQYFGPGTRLTVL.

The chain has TRBV11-2 and TRBJ2-2; no definite D call. CDR1 and CDR2 (germline): SGHAT, FQNNGV. Between the trimmed V and J ends, which lost 5 bases and 11 bases, there was a span of 12 bases. There are 12 residues in the CDR3. DNA of the CDR3: TGTGCCAGCAGCATGTTTTACGGCGAGCTGTTTTTT. Amino acid sequence: CASSMFYGELFF. The full variable domain, its missing parts supplied by reference TRBV11-2 and TRBJ2-2, is EAGVAQSPRYKIIEKRQSVAFWCNPISGHATLYWYQQILGQGPKLLIQFQNNGVVDDSQLPKDRFSAERLKGVDSTLKIQPAKLEDSAVYLCASSMFYGELFFGEGSRLTVL.

This clonotype was detected ten times or more. In DNA form, the CDR3 reads TGCAGTGCTAGAGACCACAGGGAAGCTTTCTTT. Translated: CSARDHREAFF. The J gene is TRBJ1-1, the V gene TRBV20-1, with a tentative D call TRBD1 (5 bases). The CDR3 is 11 residues long. CDR1 is DFQATT, CDR2 SNEGSKA, per germline (reference sequence). V lost 0 bases and J 8 bases, leaving 7 bases between the germline ends.

This clonotype was recorded many times. The gene calls are TRBV19 and TRBJ2-7; tentative D call: TRBD2 (5 bases). The CDR3 runs 13 residues. Germline CDR1 and CDR2: LNHDA and SQIVND (reference sequence). Trimming shortened V by 0 bases and J by 4 bases, and 7 bases separated the two germline ends. CDR3 protein: CASSIDRTYEQYF. The CDR3, as DNA: TGTGCCAGTAGTATAGACAGGACTTACGAGCAGTACTTC.

This rearrangement joins TRBV24-1 to TRBJ2-2; TRBD1 aligns across 7 bases. V lost 8 bases, J lost 8 bases, and 7 bases stayed unmatched. Germline values: CDR1 KGHDR, CDR2 SFDVKD. The CDR3 is 13 residues long. CDR3 coding DNA: TGTGCCACCACCCTGACAGGGATGGGGGAGCTGTTTTTT. Amino acid sequence: CATTLTGMGELFF.

This chain uses TRBV2 with TRBJ2-7; D might be TRBD1 (6 bases). The CDR3 contains 15 residues. The germline CDR1 and CDR2 sequences are SNHLY and FYNNEI. V was clipped by 6 bases and J by 0 bases, with 15 bases between them. This chain's CDR3 is CASSRTEAFSYEQYF. The CDR3 nucleotides read TGTGCCAGCAGCCGGACAGAGGCCTTCTCCTACGAGCAGTACTTC.

This clonotype has a count of ten or more. The gene calls are TRBV20-1 and TRBJ1-5, with TRBD1 as a possible D gene (6 bases). Germline CDR1 DFQATT, CDR2 SNEGSKA (reference sequence). This CDR3 is 17 amino acids long. Trimming cost V 0 bases and J 1 base, with 16 bases left between them. DNA of the CDR3: TGCAGTGCTAGAGATCCTCTTCGTGGGGGCAGCAATCAGCCCCAGCATTTT. This sequence encodes CSARDPLRGGSNQPQHF.

The chain links TRBV5-1 to TRBJ2-1; 10 positions agree with TRBD2. V was pared by 2 bases and J by 14 bases, with 10 bases of the junction left unmatched. CDR1 is SGHRS and CDR2 is YFSETQ in the germline V gene. This CDR3 region has 14 residues. CDR3 residues: CASSFGKREGHEFF. In DNA form, the CDR3 reads TGCGCCAGCAGCTTCGGGAAGCGGGAGGGCCATGAGTTCTTC.

The chain couples TRBV6-1 to TRBJ1-1; the D gene is possibly TRBD1 (6 bases). The V gene lost 4 bases and the J gene lost 5 bases, with 26 bases spanning the gap. CDR1 is MNHNS and CDR2 is SASEGT in the germline V gene. This CDR3 is built from 18 residues. The CDR3 DNA sequence: TGTGCCAGCAGTGTAGGAGGTGGGGGCTTTGGTCGGAAGACTGAAGCTTTCTTT. Translated, it gives CASSVGGGGFGRKTEAFF.

By frequency in the sample, this clonotype is medium-sized (0.01 to 0.1%). The chain joins TRBV24-1 to TRBJ1-2, with 10 bases aligning to TRBD1. Germline V gene data show CDR1 as KGHDR and CDR2 as SFDVKD. V lost 4 bases and J lost 8; bases outside the gene matches: 9. The CDR3 length is 15 residues. DNA of the CDR3: TGTGCCACCAGTGACCCTGGGACAGGGGTACTAGGCTACACCTTC. It translates to CATSDPGTGVLGYTF.

This clonotype was recorded many times. V and J are TRBV25-1 and TRBJ1-1; no reliable D call. Germline CDR1 is MGHDK and CDR2 is SYGVNS. This CDR3 region has 15 residues. With 1 base removed from V and 1 base from J, the gap between germline ends came to 10 bases. The CDR3 DNA is TGTGCCAGCAGTGAATCGGCCGGCTGGAACACTGAAGCTTTCTTT. As protein: CASSESAGWNTEAFF. The variable domain in full, with the rest retrieved from reference TRBV25-1 and TRBJ1-1, is EADIYQTPRYLVIGTGKKITLECSQTMGHDKMYWYQQDPGMELHLIHYSYGVNSTEKGDLSSESTVSRIRTEHFPLTLESARPSHTSQYLCASSESAGWNTEAFFGQGTRLTVV.

Many counts were recorded for this clonotype. The chain joins TRBV5-1 to TRBJ2-1; TRBD1 might be the D (5 bases). This CDR3 contains 13 residues. Trimming took 5 bases from V and 0 from J, leaving 6 bases between them. The germline V gene encodes CDR1 SGHRS and CDR2 YFSETQ. Here the CDR3 DNA reads TGCGCCAGCAGACAGGCCTCCTACAATGAGCAGTTCTTC. Amino acids: CASRQASYNEQFF. Filled out from reference TRBV5-1 and TRBJ2-1, the complete variable domain reads KAGVTQTPRYLIKTRGQQVTLSCSPISGHRSVSWYQQTPGQGLQFLFEYFSETQRNKGNFPGRFSGRQFSNSRSEMNVSTLELGDSALYLCASRQASYNEQFFGPGTRLTVL.

The chain has TRBV7-3 and TRBJ1-2, with a tentative D call TRBD1 (5 bases). The CDR3 is 17 residues long. The V end lost 1 base, the J end lost 1 base, and 16 bases lay between the germline ends. Germline V gene sequence: CDR1 SGHTA, CDR2 FQGTGA. CDR3: CASSLRGGNRFNYGYTF. For the CDR3, the DNA is TGTGCCAGCAGCTTAAGGGGGGGGAACCGTTTTAACTATGGCTACACCTTC.

This clonotype was seen repeatedly, ten times or more. The chain uses TRBV30 and TRBJ2-3, with a tentative D call TRBD2 (6 bases). The CDR3 consists of 16 residues. Germline CDR1 is GTSNPN and CDR2 is SVGIG (reference sequence). Trimming pared 2 bases from V and 1 base from J, leaving 16 bases between. The CDR3 coding sequence is TGTGCCTGGAGTAGATTTGGCGGGGAGGGCACAGATACGCAGTATTTT. Protein sequence: CAWSRFGGEGTDTQYF.

The chain has TRBV5-1 and TRBJ1-6; D may be TRBD1 (6 bases). With 2 bases removed from V and 8 bases from J, the gap between germline ends came to 11 bases. This CDR3 is 14 amino acids long. Germline V lookup: CDR1 SGHRS, CDR2 YFSETQ. This chain's CDR3 is CASSFTGADSPLHF. CDR3 coding DNA: TGCGCCAGCAGCTTCACGGGGGCGGATTCACCCCTCCACTTT.